This T cell receptor beta chain is from a study of shared clonotypes between healthy human individuals. Generated by immunoSEQ multiplex PCR, the TCRdb table keeps only in-frame clones and is missing some. The sample has about 1,500,000 clones, approximately 96% seen once. Donors, without exception, were Caucasian adults residing in Nashville, Tennessee. The sequencing sample was made of naive CD4+ T cells sorted from blood. The sample's subset: CD45RA+ positively selected. The receptor's source is a man aged 30-40 years in good health.

The CDR3 DNA is TGTGCCAGCAGCTTGGTTGGGGGCGCGAACACCGGGGAGCTGTTTTTT. It encodes CASSLVGGANTGELFF. The chain couples TRBV5-4 to TRBJ2-2, with D tentatively TRBD1 (6 bases). This CDR3 has 16 residues. Germline V CDR1 and CDR2: SGHNT, YYREEE (reference sequence). With 0 bases removed from V and 0 bases from J, the gap between germline ends came to 9 bases.